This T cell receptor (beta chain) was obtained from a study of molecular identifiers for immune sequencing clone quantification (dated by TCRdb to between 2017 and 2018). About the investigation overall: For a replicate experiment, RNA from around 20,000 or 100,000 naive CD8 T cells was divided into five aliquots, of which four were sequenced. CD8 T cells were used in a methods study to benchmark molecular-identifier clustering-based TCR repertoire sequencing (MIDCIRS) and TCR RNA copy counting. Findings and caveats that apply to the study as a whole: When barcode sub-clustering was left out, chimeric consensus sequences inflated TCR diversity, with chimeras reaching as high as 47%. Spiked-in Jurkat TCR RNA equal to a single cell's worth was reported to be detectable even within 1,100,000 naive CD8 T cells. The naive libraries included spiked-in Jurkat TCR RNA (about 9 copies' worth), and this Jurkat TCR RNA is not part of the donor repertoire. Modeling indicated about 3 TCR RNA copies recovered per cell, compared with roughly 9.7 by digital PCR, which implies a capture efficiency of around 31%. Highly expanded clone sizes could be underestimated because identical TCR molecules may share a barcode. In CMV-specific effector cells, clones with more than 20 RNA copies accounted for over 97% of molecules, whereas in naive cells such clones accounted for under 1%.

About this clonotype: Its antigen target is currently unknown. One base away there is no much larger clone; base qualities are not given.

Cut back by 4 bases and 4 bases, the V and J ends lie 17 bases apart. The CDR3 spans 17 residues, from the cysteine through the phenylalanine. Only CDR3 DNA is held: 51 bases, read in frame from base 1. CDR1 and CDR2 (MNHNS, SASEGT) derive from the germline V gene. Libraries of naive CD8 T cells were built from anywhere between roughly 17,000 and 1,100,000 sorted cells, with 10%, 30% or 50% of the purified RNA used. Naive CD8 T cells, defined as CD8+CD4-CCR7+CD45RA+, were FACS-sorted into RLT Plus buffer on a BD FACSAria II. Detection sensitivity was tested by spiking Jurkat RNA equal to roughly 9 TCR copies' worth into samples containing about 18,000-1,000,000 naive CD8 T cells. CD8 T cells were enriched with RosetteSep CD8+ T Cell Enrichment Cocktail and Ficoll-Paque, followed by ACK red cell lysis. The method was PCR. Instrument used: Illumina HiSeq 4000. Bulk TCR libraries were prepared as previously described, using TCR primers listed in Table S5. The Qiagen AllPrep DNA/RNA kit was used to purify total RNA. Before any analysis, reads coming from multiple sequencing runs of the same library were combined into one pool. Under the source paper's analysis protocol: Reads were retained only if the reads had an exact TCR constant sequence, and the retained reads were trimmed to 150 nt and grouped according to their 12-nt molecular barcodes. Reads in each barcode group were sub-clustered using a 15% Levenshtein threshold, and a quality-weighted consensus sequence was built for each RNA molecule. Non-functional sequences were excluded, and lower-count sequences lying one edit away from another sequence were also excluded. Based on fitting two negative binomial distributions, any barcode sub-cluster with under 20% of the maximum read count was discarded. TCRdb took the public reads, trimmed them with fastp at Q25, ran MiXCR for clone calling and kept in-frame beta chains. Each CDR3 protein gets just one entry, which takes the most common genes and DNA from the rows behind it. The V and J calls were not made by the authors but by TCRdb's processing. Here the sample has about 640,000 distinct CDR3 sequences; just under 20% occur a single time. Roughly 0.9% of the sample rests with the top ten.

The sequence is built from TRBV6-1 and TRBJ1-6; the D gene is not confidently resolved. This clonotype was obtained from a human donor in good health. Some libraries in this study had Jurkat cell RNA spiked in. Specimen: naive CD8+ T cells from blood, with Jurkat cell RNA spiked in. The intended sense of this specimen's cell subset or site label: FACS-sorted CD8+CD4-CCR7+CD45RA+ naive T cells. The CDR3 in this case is CASSVRTDSIYNSPLHF. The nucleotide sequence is TGTGCCAGCAGTGTTCGGACGGACTCGATTTATAATTCACCCCTCCACTTT.